This T cell receptor (beta chain) was retrieved from a study of blood T cells in healthy people across ages (dated by TCRdb to the mid-2010s). Broadly, across the study: In model experiments, template switching captured about one uniquely barcoded TCR beta cDNA molecule for every two T cells. Age-related changes in TCR beta repertoire diversity were measured in the study by deep sequencing normalized with unique cDNA molecular identifiers. The donors were divided into four age groups: young (average 16 years), middle-aged (about 39), aged (approximately 62) and long-lived (around 87). To avoid experimental bias, donors of different ages were distributed randomly across sequencing lanes. Using the same blood draw, the study looked at two additional independent replicas of 1 million unique cDNA reads for two donors, one aged 18 to 30 and the other aged 80 or older.

According to the germline V gene, CDR1 reads MNHNS and CDR2 reads SASEGT. The V and J ends are trimmed by 1 base and 1 base, leaving 10 bases between them. Including cysteine and phenylalanine, the CDR3 has 15 amino acids. The kept DNA is CDR3 alone, 45 bases in frame from the first base. Libraries were built with 5' RACE. Instrument used: Illumina HiSeq 2500. A second roughly 6 to 12 cycle PCR used a sample-barcoded 5' primer and a J-beta primer mix. A unique molecular identifier was introduced onto each TCR beta cDNA molecule by a template-switch 5' adaptor carrying 12 random nucleotides. Each sample yielded at least 3 million CDR3-containing paired-end reads. First-strand cDNA was synthesized from all RNA with the Mint cDNA synthesis kit, primed by a TRBC-specific oligonucleotide. All cDNA was treated with uracil-DNA glycosylase and then went through a first 18-cycle PCR with the universal primers M1SS and BC2_uni_R. From the authors' description of their analysis: Normalization of each sample was performed by random selection of 1 million high-quality reads, each carrying a distinct molecular identifier. Instead of being binned into consensus sequences, reads that shared molecular identifiers were thrown out. MiTCR, with a Q25 quality threshold and the strictest error-elimination algorithm, was used for CDR3 identification, clonotype clustering and error correction. A nonparametric unseen species model with Euler transformation was used to estimate lower-bound total TCR beta diversity. TCRdb reanalyzed the raw reads on its own, using fastp at Q25 for trimming and MiXCR for clone calling, and kept in-frame beta chains. Every CDR3 protein is listed once, alongside the most common genes and DNA of its rows. The V and J calls come from TCRdb's annotation, not from the publication. For this sample the table gives about 1.5 million distinct CDR3 sequences, of which approximately 43% were detected only once. The ten largest clones add up to 4% of the sample.

The donors were about 40 Caucasian individuals from Russia, aged 6 to 90 years, who were systemically healthy. Approximately 9 milliliters of peripheral blood were collected from each donor into EDTA-treated Vacutainer tubes. Ficoll-Paque density-gradient centrifugation was used to isolate PBMCs, with at least 6 million obtained per sample. Total RNA, at least 5 micrograms per sample, was extracted from PBMCs with Trizol reagent. Naive CD45RAhigh/CD27high T cell percentages were measured by flow cytometry on a PBMC aliquot from every donor. This clonotype was picked up a small number of times. There is no known antigen for this receptor. No base quality values were provided; no much bigger clone lies one nucleotide off. The study at large found these results: Conclusive comparison of naive and antigen-experienced compartments was prevented by the profiling of bulk unsorted PBMCs. Estimates of total diversity based on one million sequenced T cells were regarded as lower bounds and as underestimates. Observed TCR beta diversity correlated strongly with the percentage of naive T cells measured by flow cytometry. As age increased, observed TCR beta diversity per million T cells dropped in a roughly linear way, and a significant reduction was already evident by age 40. Because donor CMV infection status was unknown, age-related changes in expanded clonotypes were potentially confounded. Compared with the aged group, the long-lived group had more naive CD4+ T cells, fewer expanded clones and increased TCR diversity, suggesting age selection.

The sequence joins TRBV6-1 to TRBJ1-1, with the D gene too uncertain to name. The sequence came from a young woman in good health. The sample was blood. The bases read TGTGCCAGCAGTGAAGGTGGGCTGTGGAACACTGAAGCTTTCTTT. The encoded protein is CASSEGGLWNTEAFF.